Shown below are 8 T cell receptor beta chains from a single sample sequenced in a study of cytomegalovirus exposure and HLA in healthy donors. The PCR was carried out with 60 Vbeta primers and 13 Jbeta primers. Here immunoSEQ multiplex PCR was the method, and the copy in TCRdb shows in-frame clones only, minus some. The table lists fewer than 150,000 clones, 80% of them singletons, with approximately 2% in the top ten. Sequenced: PBMCs. These receptors were collected from a man between 25 and 39 years old in good health and CMV-seronegative.

The rearrangement joins TRBV10-2 to TRBJ2-1, with TRBD2 identical over 8 bases. This CDR3 region has 12 residues. Germline CDR1 WSHSY, CDR2 SAAADI. After removal of 8 bases from V and 10 bases from J, the junction contained 7 bases not matched to a gene. CDR3 coding DNA: TGCGCCAGCTGGACGGGACTAGTGGAGCAGTTCTTC. Its translation: CASWTGLVEQFF.

The V and J genes are TRBV1 and TRBJ2-7; the table gives TRBD2 as D, unverified against the DNA. TRBV1 is listed as a pseudogene. CDR3 size: 18 residues. The CDR3 reads CTSSQPRGRLAHYYEQYF. The DNA of the CDR3 is TGCACCAGCAGCCAACCTAGGGGCCGGCTAGCGCACTACTACGAGCAGTACTTC.

This clone was counted once. V and J are TRBV29-1 and TRBJ1-1, with TRBD1 matching over 9 bases. CDR3 length: 12 residues. CDR1 is SQVTM, CDR2 ANQGSEA, per germline. Trimming at V came to 6 bases and at J to 4 bases, leaving 3 bases not matched to a gene. The CDR3 DNA reads as TGCAGCGTACACAGGGGGCTCACTGAAGCTTTCTTT. The encoded protein is CSVHRGLTEAFF.

This clone has just one count. The chain recombines TRBV18 with TRBJ2-7; possible D gene TRBD2, 5 bases. From germline, CDR1 is KGHSH and CDR2 LQKENI. The CDR3 has 15 residues. The V end was cut by 2 bases, the J end by 4 bases, with 15 bases between. DNA of the CDR3: TGTGCCAGCTCACCAGAGTCGAGGGAAGGGTACGAGCAGTACTTC. This encodes CASSPESREGYEQYF.

The chain has TRBV10-1 and TRBJ1-5; 7 nucleotides match TRBD1. Germline CDR1 WNHNN, CDR2 SYGVQD (reference sequence). The ends lost 2 bases at V and 5 bases at J; junction bases unmatched: 0. The CDR3 length is 13 residues. The CDR3 DNA reads as TGCGCCAGCAGTGAGCAGGGGGATCAGCCCCAGCATTTT. It translates to CASSEQGDQPQHF.

The chain carries TRBV5-4 and TRBJ1-2, with 8 positions matching TRBD1. Germline-derived CDR1 and CDR2 are SGHNT and YYREEE (reference sequence). V dropped 3 bases and J dropped 6; count of bases not matched to a gene: 16. The CDR3 runs 17 residues. CDR3 protein: CASSSQYSGGESHGYTF. The DNA of the CDR3 is TGTGCCAGCAGCTCGCAATACTCAGGGGGCGAATCACATGGCTACACCTTC.

This rearrangement joins TRBV6-6 to TRBJ2-7; TRBD1 matches at 9 bases. This CDR3 spans 12 amino acids. V trimming: 5 bases; J trimming: 6 bases; junction bases outside the gene matches: 2. The germline V gene encodes CDR1 MNHNY and CDR2 SVGAGI (reference sequence). CDR3 bases: TGTGCCAGCAGTGGACAGGGGTCCGAGCAGTACTTC. Encoded protein: CASSGQGSEQYF.

The J gene is TRBJ2-1, the V gene TRBV5-6, with TRBD2 matching 12 bases. Germline V CDR1 and CDR2: SGHDT, YYEEEE. V trimming: 4 bases; J trimming: 7 bases; junction bases outside the gene matches: 9. The CDR3 has 16 residues. CDR3 sequence (DNA): TGTGCCAGCAGCCCCCTAGCGGGAGGGTCTTGGAATGAGCAGTTCTTC. This translates into CASSPLAGGSWNEQFF. Supplemented by reference TRBV5-6 and TRBJ2-1, the full variable domain reads DAGVTQSPTHLIKTRGQQVTLRCSPKSGHDTVSWYQQALGQGPQFIFQYYEEEERQRGNFPDRFSGHQFPNYSSELNVNALLLGDSALYLCASSPLAGGSWNEQFFGPGTRLTVL.